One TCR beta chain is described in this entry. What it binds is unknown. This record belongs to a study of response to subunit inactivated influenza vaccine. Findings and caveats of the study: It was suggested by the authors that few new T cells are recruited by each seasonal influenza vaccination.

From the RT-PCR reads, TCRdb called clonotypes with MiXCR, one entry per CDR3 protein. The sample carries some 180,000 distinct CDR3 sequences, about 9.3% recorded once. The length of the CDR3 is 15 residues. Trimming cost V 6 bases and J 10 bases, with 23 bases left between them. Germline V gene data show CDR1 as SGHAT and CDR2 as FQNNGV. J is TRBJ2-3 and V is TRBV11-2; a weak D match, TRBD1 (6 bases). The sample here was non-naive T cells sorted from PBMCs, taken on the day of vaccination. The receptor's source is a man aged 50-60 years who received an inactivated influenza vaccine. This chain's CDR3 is CASSPPFYRAQPQYF. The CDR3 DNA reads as TGTGCCAGCAGTCCCCCCTTTTACAGGGCACAACCGCAGTATTTT. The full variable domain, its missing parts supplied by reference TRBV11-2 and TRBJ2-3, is EAGVAQSPRYKIIEKRQSVAFWCNPISGHATLYWYQQILGQGPKLLIQFQNNGVVDDSQLPKDRFSAERLKGVDSTLKIQPAKLEDSAVYLCASSPPFYRAQPQYFGPGTRLTVL.